The 6 T cell receptor beta chains in this list originate from one sample, sequenced in a study of T cells after yellow fever vaccination. TCRdb reprocessed the 5' RACE reads with MiXCR, giving one entry per CDR3 protein. The sample lists about 360,000 distinct CDR3 sequences, around 6.4% occurring once. This specimen consisted of PBMCs, obtained 5 days after the yellow fever booster vaccination. The receptor source for this set is a man aged 25 to 40 who received the YFV17D yellow fever vaccine.

In its sample, this clonotype was seen a few times. The chain links TRBV6-5 to TRBJ2-4; a weak D match, TRBD1 (5 bases). V was clipped by 10 bases and J by 0 bases, with 16 bases between them. The germline V gene has CDR1 MNHEY and CDR2 SVGAGI. This CDR3 is built from 15 residues. The CDR3 sequence is CATKLGALAKNIQYF. The CDR3 DNA sequence: TGTGCCACCAAGTTAGGGGCCCTAGCCAAAAACATTCAGTACTTC.

This clonotype has only a few counts. The rearrangement uses TRBV9 and TRBJ2-7, with a possible D match to TRBD1 (6 bases). Deletions cut 0 bases from V and 1 base from J, with 11 bases between. The CDR3 runs 15 residues. Germline lookup yields CDR1 SGDLS and CDR2 YYNGEE. The CDR3 spells CASSVAGTNSYEQYF. Written as DNA, the CDR3 is TGTGCCAGCAGCGTAGCTGGGACAAATTCCTACGAGCAGTACTTC.

This clonotype was found a few times. The chain carries TRBV5-4 and TRBJ2-7, with 7 bases lining up with TRBD1. V gave up 5 bases and J gave up 2 bases; unmatched junction bases: 4. The CDR3 length is 13 residues. Germline CDR1 is SGHNT and CDR2 is YYREEE (reference sequence). CDR3 amino acids: CASRSGTAYEQYF. As DNA, the CDR3 is TGTGCCAGCAGGTCCGGGACAGCCTACGAGCAGTACTTC.

The CDR3 sequence is CASSLTSGKQETQYF. DNA of the CDR3: TGCGCCAGCAGCTTAACTAGCGGGAAACAAGAGACCCAGTACTTC. V gene TRBV5-1 combines with J gene TRBJ2-5; 10 bases agree with TRBD2. This CDR3 region has 15 residues. The germline V gene encodes CDR1 SGHRS and CDR2 YFSETQ. V shed 2 bases, J shed 2 bases, and the junction held 3 bases outside the gene matches. Drawing the rest from reference TRBV5-1 and TRBJ2-5, the complete variable domain is KAGVTQTPRYLIKTRGQQVTLSCSPISGHRSVSWYQQTPGQGLQFLFEYFSETQRNKGNFPGRFSGRQFSNSRSEMNVSTLELGDSALYLCASSLTSGKQETQYFGPGTRLLVL.

This clonotype has just a few counts. No conserved phenylalanine or tryptophan ends this CDR3, so it is likely a read error. The DNA is omitted, as the CDR3 cannot be located on it reliably, and the CDR3 follows TCRdb's listing. The chain links TRBV18 to TRBJ2-1; the D call in the table, TRBD1, was not verified against the DNA. Looked up from germline, CDR1 is KGHSH and CDR2 is LQKENI. The length of the CDR3 is 13 amino acids, counting both ends. CDR3 sequence: CASSPRRFEEPKL.

CDR3 in DNA: TGCAGTGCGAGACAGGGAGCCGGGGAGCTGTTTTTT. Its protein is CSARQGAGELFF. The rearrangement uses TRBV20-1 and TRBJ2-2; 7 bases agree with TRBD1. V gave up 6 bases and J gave up 6 bases; unmatched junction bases: 4. This CDR3 region has 12 residues. The germline CDR1 and CDR2 sequences are DFQATT and SNEGSKA (reference sequence).